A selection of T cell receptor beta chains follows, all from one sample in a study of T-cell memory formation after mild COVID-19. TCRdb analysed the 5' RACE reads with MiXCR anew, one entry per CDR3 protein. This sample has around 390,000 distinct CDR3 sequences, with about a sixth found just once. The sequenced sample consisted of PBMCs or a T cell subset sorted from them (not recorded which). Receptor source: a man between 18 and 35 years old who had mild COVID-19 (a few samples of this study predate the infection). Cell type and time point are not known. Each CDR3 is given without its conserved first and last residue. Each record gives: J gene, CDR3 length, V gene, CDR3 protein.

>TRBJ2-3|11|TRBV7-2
ASSRGRGDTQY
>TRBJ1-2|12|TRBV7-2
ASSTRQGLGGYT
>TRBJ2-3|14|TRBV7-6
ASSLGTGRFTDTQY
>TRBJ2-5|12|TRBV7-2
ASSLSGIRETQY
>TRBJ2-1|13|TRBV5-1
ASSFGAGGGSEQF
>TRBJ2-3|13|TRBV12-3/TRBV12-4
ASSYSSGVSDTQY
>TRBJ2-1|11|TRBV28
ASGISGYNEQF
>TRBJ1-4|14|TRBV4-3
ASSQVGGGLIEKLF
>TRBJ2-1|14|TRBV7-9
ASSSPGWKGHNEQF
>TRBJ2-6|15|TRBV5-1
ASSLMAVPSGANVLT
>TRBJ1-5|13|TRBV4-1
ASSHRAVSNQPQH